A selection of T cell receptor beta chains follows, all from one sample in a study of T cell changes during pregnancy in multiple sclerosis. Produced via immunoSEQ multiplex PCR; TCRdb's table is partial and in-frame only. The top ten hold less than 3.5% of the sample, which has roughly 70,000 clones, approximately 91% seen once. The specimen comprised peripheral blood, sampled before pregnancy. The source of these receptors is a female donor with multiple sclerosis, enrolled in a pregnancy study. The CDR3 runs from the conserved cysteine through the conserved F or W. Each record gives: J gene, V gene, clone size, D gene, CDR3 DNA, CDR3 protein. The D gene is left open where the match is weak. Rows give clone size only sometimes, using once, few, many, or a class for an expanded clone.

TRBJ2-1 | TRBV9 | once | TRBD1 | TGTGCCAGCAGCGTAGGACAGGGGGACCGAGATGAGCAGTTCTTC | CASSVGQGDRDEQFF
TRBJ2-7 | TRBV19 | . | TRBD2 | TGTGCCAGTAGTGGGGGCGGGAGGAGCCTCTACGAGCAGTACTTC | CASSGGGRSLYEQYF
TRBJ2-7 | TRBV6-5 | . | TRBD2 | TGTGCCACCAAAGAGGGCGGGAGTTTGGACGAGCAGTACTTC | CATKEGGSLDEQYF
TRBJ1-5 | TRBV6-5 | . | . | TGTGCCAGCAGTTACGTTCGCAGGGAAGGAGAGCCCCAGCATTTT | CASSYVRREGEPQHF
TRBJ1-5 | TRBV6-5 | . | . | TGTGCCAGCAGACTGACAGGTAATCAGCCCCAGCATTTT | CASRLTGNQPQHF
TRBJ1-2 | TRBV27 | . | TRBD1 | TGTGCCAGCAGTCGTACAGGGGTTAGGAACTATGGCTACACCTTC | CASSRTGVRNYGYTF
TRBJ1-3 | TRBV7-9 | . | . | TGTGCCAGCAGCCCAATTACAGGAACAACGAGTAACACCATATATTTT | CASSPITGTTSNTIYF
TRBJ1-3 | TRBV5-1 | . | . | TGCGCCAGCAGCTTGAGCTCCCCCGGAAACACCATATATTTT | CASSLSSPGNTIYF
TRBJ2-7 | TRBV18 | . | TRBD2 | TGTGCCAGCTCACAGAGAACAGCGGGACTTACCTACGAGCAGTACTTC | CASSQRTAGLTYEQYF
TRBJ2-2 | TRBV5-1 | . | TRBD2 | TGCGCCAGCAGCCCGGGCGCGGGAGAGCCCACCGGGGAGCTGTTTTTT | CASSPGAGEPTGELFF
TRBJ1-1 | TRBV18 | few | . | TGTGCCAGCTCACCACAGGGGTTGGGGAACACTGAAGCTTTCTTT | CASSPQGLGNTEAFF
TRBJ1-2 | TRBV6-6 | . | . | TGTGCCAGCAGTTCAGGGATATCGGTTGGCTACACCTTC | CASSSGISVGYTF
TRBJ1-5 | TRBV2 | few | . | TGTGCCAGCAGTGCCAACGAGGAGCAGCCCCAGCATTTT | CASSANEEQPQHF
TRBJ1-2 | TRBV5-1 | . | . | TGCGCCAGCAGCCCCCTCCGTTACGGGGTCGGGAACACCTTC | CASSPLRYGVGNTF
TRBJ2-5 | TRBV19 | many | TRBD2 | TGTGCCAGTAGACTAGCGGGGGAGACCCAGTACTTC | CASRLAGETQYF
TRBJ1-5 | TRBV27 | once | . | TGTGCCAGCAGTTTAGGGACTGGTAGCAATCAGCCCCAGCATTTT | CASSLGTGSNQPQHF
TRBJ1-4 | TRBV7-4 | once | . | TGTGCCAGCAGCCTCCGGGGCGGGACCAATGAAAAACTGTTTTTT | CASSLRGGTNEKLFF
TRBJ1-2 | TRBV10-3 | . | . | TGTGCCAGCCTCCGGGGGGCCTCCTATGGCTACACCTTC | CASLRGASYGYTF
TRBJ1-1 | TRBV18 | . | TRBD1 | TGTGCCAGCTCTCCCTTAGGGGACAGAGACACTGAAGCTTTCTTT | CASSPLGDRDTEAFF
TRBJ1-5 | TRBV5-5 | . | . | TGTGCCAGCAGCTTACAGGTTAGTCATCAGCCCCAGCATTTT | CASSLQVSHQPQHF
TRBJ1-1 | TRBV18 | few | TRBD1 | TGTGCCAGCTCACTTCGACAGGGACGGATGAACACTGAAGCTTTCTTT | CASSLRQGRMNTEAFF
TRBJ2-3 | TRBV6-1 | . | TRBD2 | TGTGCCAGCAGTGAACAAGCGGGAGGTACAGATACGCAGTATTTT | CASSEQAGGTDTQYF
TRBJ2-3 | TRBV5-1 | . | . | TGCGCCAGCAGTTCGCGGCCAGGGGCAGGCACAGATACGCAGTATTTT | CASSSRPGAGTDTQYF
TRBJ2-7 | TRBV15 | . | . | TGTGCCACCAGCGGAGCAGACTACGAGCAGTACTTC | CATSGADYEQYF
TRBJ1-4 | TRBV7-2 | . | . | TGTGCCAGCAGCTTAGGCGGGGGGGCGAGTAATGAAAAACTGTTTTTT | CASSLGGGASNEKLFF
TRBJ1-2 | TRBV6-4 | . | . | TGTGCCAGCAGTGACTGGGCAAGCTATGGCTACACCTTC | CASSDWASYGYTF
TRBJ1-1 | TRBV7-9 | . | . | TGTGCCAGCAGCACATACAGGAAAGTGGCTGAAGCTTTCTTT | CASSTYRKVAEAFF
TRBJ1-1 | TRBV14 | few | TRBD1 | TGTGCCAGCAGCCAAGTTGCAGGGGGAAGCACTGAAGCTTTCTTT | CASSQVAGGSTEAFF
TRBJ2-2 | TRBV6-4 | . | . | TGTGCCAGCAGACCTACGGTAGACACCGGGGAGCTGTTTTTT | CASRPTVDTGELFF
TRBJ1-2 | TRBV9 | . | . | TGTGCCAGCAGCTCAAGCGGCGCCCAATATGGCTACACCTTC | CASSSSGAQYGYTF
TRBJ2-1 | TRBV11-2 | . | . | TGTGCCAGCAGCTTAGGCCACGCGGATGAGCAGTTCTTC | CASSLGHADEQFF
TRBJ2-5 | TRBV30 | . | TRBD1 | TGTGCCTGGAGTGTGGGGACAGGGTACGAAGAGACCCAGTACTTC | CAWSVGTGYEETQYF
TRBJ1-3 | TRBV11-2 | . | . | TGTGCCAGCAGCTTAGATTCGGCGCAGGGGCTCTCTGGAAACACCATATATTTT | CASSLDSAQGLSGNTIYF
TRBJ1-1 | TRBV30 | . | . | TGTGCCTGGAGTGTACTACAGGCAAACTCTGAAGCTTTCTTT | CAWSVLQANSEAFF
TRBJ2-7 | TRBV18 | . | TRBD2 | TGTGCCAGCTCACCACCTAGCGGGAGCTCCTACGAGCAGTACTTC | CASSPPSGSSYEQYF
TRBJ2-7 | TRBV6-6 | . | . | TGTGCCAGCAGTTACCCGCCGTCCCCGCGCGAGCAGTACTTC | CASSYPPSPREQYF
TRBJ2-3 | TRBV6-6 | . | TRBD2 | TGTGCCAGCAGTTACTGGCGGGGGGTCACAGATACGCAGTATTTT | CASSYWRGVTDTQYF
TRBJ1-4 | TRBV5-1 | . | . | TGCGCCAGCAGCTTGGAAGTAGGGGGGGCCGAAAAACTGTTTTTT | CASSLEVGGAEKLFF
TRBJ2-1 | TRBV27 | . | TRBD1 | TGTGCCAGCGGGAGACAGGGGGGAATCGATGAGCAGTTCTTC | CASGRQGGIDEQFF
TRBJ1-4 | TRBV9 | . | . | TGTGCCAGCAGCGTGTTAGGACAGATAAATGAAAAACTGTTTTTT | CASSVLGQINEKLFF
TRBJ2-2 | TRBV18 | . | . | TGTGCCAGCTCACCTTTGTTTCCCGTGAACACCGGGGAGCTGTTTTTT | CASSPLFPVNTGELFF
TRBJ2-1 | TRBV29-1 | . | TRBD2 | TGCAGCTGGGCGGGGGACTCCAATGAGCAGTTCTTC | CSWAGDSNEQFF
TRBJ1-2 | TRBV10-2 | . | . | TGCGCCAGCAGTGAGTCCCCGCAGGGTGCGGGGTATGGCTACACCTTC | CASSESPQGAGYGYTF
TRBJ1-5 | TRBV2 | . | . | TGTGCCAGCCTTTTCGAGGCAGGGAAGGTGAATCAGCCCCAGCATTTT | CASLFEAGKVNQPQHF
TRBJ2-7 | TRBV7-9 | . | . | TGTGCCAGCAGCCCACTGACAGACTACGAGCAGTACTTC | CASSPLTDYEQYF
TRBJ2-7 | TRBV7-3 | . | TRBD1 | TGTGCCAGCAGCTTAACAGGGACAGGGGGAACTTACGAGCAGTACTTC | CASSLTGTGGTYEQYF
TRBJ2-2 | TRBV29-1 | . | . | TGCAGCACCACAGACCGAATAAACACCGGGGAGCTGTTTTTT | CSTTDRINTGELFF
TRBJ2-2 | TRBV7-2 | . | . | TGTGCCAGCAGCTTAAACGAGGTCCAAGACACCGGGGAGCTGTTTTTT | CASSLNEVQDTGELFF
TRBJ2-3 | TRBV4-2 | . | TRBD2 | TGTGCCAGCAGCCAAGATCGGGGGGGTGGGGATACGCAGTATTTT | CASSQDRGGGDTQYF
TRBJ1-5 | TRBV10-3 | . | . | TGTGCCATCAGTGAGTCGACTGGGGGCGGGACTAGGCAGCCCCAGCATTTT | CAISESTGGGTRQPQHF
TRBJ1-2 | TRBV7-8 | . | TRBD1 | TGTGCCAGCAGCCTAGACCGGGACAGGGGGGGTAACTATGGCTACACCTTC | CASSLDRDRGGNYGYTF
TRBJ2-7 | TRBV6-5 | . | . | TGTGCCAGCAGCGAGAACGGGGGCTACGAGCAGTACTTC | CASSENGGYEQYF
TRBJ2-1 | TRBV4-2 | . | TRBD2 | TGTGCCAGCAGCCAAGTGGTGTCTAGCGGGGGGCTCAGCTCCTACAATGAGCAGTTCTTC | CASSQVVSSGGLSSYNEQFF
TRBJ1-4 | TRBV5-6 | . | TRBD1 | TGTGCCAGCAGCCCTCGTCTAGGGGGCTCAGATAATGAAAAACTGTTTTTT | CASSPRLGGSDNEKLFF
TRBJ2-1 | TRBV7-2 | . | . | TGTGCCAGCAGCCCGACTTTGGCGTTCCCTTACAATGAGCAGTTCTTC | CASSPTLAFPYNEQFF